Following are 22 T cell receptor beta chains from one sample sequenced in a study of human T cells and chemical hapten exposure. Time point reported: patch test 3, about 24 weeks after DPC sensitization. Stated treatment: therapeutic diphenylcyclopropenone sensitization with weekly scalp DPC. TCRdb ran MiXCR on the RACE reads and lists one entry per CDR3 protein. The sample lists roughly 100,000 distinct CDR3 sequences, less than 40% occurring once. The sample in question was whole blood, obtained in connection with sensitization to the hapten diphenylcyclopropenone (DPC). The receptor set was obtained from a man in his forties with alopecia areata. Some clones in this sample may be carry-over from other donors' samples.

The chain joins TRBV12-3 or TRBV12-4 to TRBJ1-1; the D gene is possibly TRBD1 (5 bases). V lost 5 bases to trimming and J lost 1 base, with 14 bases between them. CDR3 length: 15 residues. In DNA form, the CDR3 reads TGTGCCAGCAGTCCTCAGGGTCGATCGAACACTGAAGCTTTCTTT. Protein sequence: CASSPQGRSNTEAFF.

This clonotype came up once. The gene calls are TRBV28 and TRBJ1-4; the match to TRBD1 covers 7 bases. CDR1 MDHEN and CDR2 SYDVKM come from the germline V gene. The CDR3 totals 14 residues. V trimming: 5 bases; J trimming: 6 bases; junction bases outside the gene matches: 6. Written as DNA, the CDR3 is TGTGCCAGCAGTCGACAGGGAGCCCATGAAAAACTGTTTTTT. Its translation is CASSRQGAHEKLFF.

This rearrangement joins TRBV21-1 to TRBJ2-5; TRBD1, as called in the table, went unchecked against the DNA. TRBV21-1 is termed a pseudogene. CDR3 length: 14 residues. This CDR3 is CASSNYRGQETQYF. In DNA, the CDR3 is TGTGCCAGCAGCAATTACAGGGGACAAGAGACCCAGTACTTC.

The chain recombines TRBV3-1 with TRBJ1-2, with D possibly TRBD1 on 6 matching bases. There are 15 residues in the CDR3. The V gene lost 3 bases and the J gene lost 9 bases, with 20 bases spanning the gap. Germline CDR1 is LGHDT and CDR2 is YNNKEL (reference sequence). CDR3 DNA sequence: TGTGCCAGCAGCCAGAAATACGGGGGGGGCGAGAGCTACACCTTC. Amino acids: CASSQKYGGGESYTF.

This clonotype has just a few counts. In nucleotides, the CDR3 is TGTGCCAGCAGCCTCGGAAGGATGCGGCAAGAGACCCAGTACTTC. It encodes CASSLGRMRQETQYF. This rearrangement joins TRBV7-8 to TRBJ2-5; D gene unclear. Trimming removed 5 bases from V and 2 bases from J, with 15 bases in between. There are 15 residues in the CDR3. The V gene's germline CDR1 is SGHVS and CDR2 FQNEAQ.

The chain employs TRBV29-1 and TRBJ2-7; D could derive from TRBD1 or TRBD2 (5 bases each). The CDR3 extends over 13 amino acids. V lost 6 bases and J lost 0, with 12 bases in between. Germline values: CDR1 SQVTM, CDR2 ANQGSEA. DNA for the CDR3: TGCAGCGTGGATGGGACGGGCTCCTACGAGCAGTACTTC. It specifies CSVDGTGSYEQYF.

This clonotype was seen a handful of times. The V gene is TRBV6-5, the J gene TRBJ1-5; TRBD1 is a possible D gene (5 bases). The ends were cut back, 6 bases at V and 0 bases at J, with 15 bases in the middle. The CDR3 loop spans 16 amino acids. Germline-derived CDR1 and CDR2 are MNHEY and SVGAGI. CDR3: CASRPAGQVSNQPQHF. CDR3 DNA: TGTGCCAGCAGACCTGCGGGGCAGGTTAGCAATCAGCCCCAGCATTTT.

The CDR3 region is CASSLGTGGLLNYGYTF. The CDR3 region has the DNA TGTGCCAGCAGCTTAGGGACAGGAGGCTTACTTAACTATGGCTACACCTTC. The chain has TRBV7-9 and TRBJ1-2; 7 bases match TRBD1. This CDR3 has 17 residues. J lost 1 base, V lost 1 base, and 9 bases had no gene match. Germline V gene lookup returns CDR1 SEHNR and CDR2 FQNEAQ (reference sequence).

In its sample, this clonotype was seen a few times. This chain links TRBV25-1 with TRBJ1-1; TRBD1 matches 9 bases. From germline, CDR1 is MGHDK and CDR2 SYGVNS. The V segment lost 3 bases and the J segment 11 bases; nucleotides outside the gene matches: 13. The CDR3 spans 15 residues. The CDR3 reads CASSETGGNRFLAFF. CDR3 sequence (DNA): TGTGCCAGCAGTGAGACAGGGGGAAATCGTTTTTTGGCTTTCTTT.

The CDR3 sequence: CSAVVGETQYF. The CDR3 nucleotides are TGCAGTGCTGTGGTGGGGGAGACCCAGTACTTC. The V and J genes are TRBV20-1 and TRBJ2-5, with no clear D. V was trimmed by 5 bases and J by 5 bases, leaving 9 bases between them. This CDR3 region has 11 residues. Germline V gene data show CDR1 as DFQATT and CDR2 as SNEGSKA (reference sequence).

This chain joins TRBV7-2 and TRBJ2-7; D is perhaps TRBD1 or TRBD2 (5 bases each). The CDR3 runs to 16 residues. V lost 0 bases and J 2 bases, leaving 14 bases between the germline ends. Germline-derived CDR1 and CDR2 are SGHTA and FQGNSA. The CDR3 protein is CASSLASGTWAYEQYF. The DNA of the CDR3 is TGTGCCAGCAGCTTAGCCTCCGGGACGTGGGCCTACGAGCAGTACTTC. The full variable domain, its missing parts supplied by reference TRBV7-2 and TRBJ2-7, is GAGVSQSPSNKVTEKGKDVELRCDPISGHTALYWYRQSLGQGLEFLIYFQGNSAPDKSGLPSDRFSAERTGGSVSTLTIQRTQQEDSAVYLCASSLASGTWAYEQYFGPGTRLTVT.

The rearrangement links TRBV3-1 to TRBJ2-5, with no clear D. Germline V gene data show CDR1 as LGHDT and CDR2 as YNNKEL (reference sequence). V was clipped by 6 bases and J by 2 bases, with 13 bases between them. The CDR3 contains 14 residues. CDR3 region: CASRRGRRQETQYF. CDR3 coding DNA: TGTGCCAGCAGACGCGGACGGCGACAAGAGACCCAGTACTTC.

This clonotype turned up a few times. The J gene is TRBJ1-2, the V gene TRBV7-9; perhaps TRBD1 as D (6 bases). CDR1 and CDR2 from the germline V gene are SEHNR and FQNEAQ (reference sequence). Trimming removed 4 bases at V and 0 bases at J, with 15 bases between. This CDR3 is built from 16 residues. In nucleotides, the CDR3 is TGTGCCAGCAGCTCAGGACAGTCCTGGGCTAACTATGGCTACACCTTC. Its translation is CASSSGQSWANYGYTF.

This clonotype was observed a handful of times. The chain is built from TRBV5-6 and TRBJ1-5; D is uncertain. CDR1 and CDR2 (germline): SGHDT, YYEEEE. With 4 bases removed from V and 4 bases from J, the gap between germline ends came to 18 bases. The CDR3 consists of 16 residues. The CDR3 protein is CASSPGPVPGNQPQHF. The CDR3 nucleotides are TGTGCCAGCAGCCCGGGTCCGGTTCCTGGAAATCAGCCCCAGCATTTT.

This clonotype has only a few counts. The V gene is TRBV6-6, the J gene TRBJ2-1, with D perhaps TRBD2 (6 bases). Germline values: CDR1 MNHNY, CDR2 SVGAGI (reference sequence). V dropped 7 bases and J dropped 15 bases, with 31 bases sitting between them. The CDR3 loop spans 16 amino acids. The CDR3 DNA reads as TGTGCCAGCACCATCGGTGCGGCTAGCGAGTCGTTCTCCTCGTTCTTC. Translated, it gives CASTIGAASESFSSFF.

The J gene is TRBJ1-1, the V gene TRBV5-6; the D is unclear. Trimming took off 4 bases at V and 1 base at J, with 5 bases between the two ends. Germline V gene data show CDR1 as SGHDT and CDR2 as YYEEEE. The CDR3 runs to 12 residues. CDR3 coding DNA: TGTGCCAGCAGCGTATGGAACACTGAAGCTTTCTTT. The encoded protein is CASSVWNTEAFF.

The CDR3 sequence is CASSYPDRTSGAVSSYNEQFF. Written as DNA, the CDR3 is TGTGCCAGCAGTTACCCCGATAGGACTAGCGGAGCCGTCAGCTCCTACAATGAGCAGTTCTTC. The V and J genes are TRBV6-2 or TRBV6-3 and TRBJ2-1; 10 positions match TRBD2. From germline, CDR1 is MNHEY and CDR2 SVGEGT. V dropped 2 bases and J dropped 0; count of bases not matched to a gene: 16. The CDR3 consists of 21 residues.

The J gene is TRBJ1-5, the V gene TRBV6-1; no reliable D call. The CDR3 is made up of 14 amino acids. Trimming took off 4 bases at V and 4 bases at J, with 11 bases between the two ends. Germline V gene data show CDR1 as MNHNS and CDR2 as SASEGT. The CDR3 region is CASSVFDVNQPQHF. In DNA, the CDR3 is TGTGCCAGCAGTGTTTTCGACGTTAATCAGCCCCAGCATTTT.

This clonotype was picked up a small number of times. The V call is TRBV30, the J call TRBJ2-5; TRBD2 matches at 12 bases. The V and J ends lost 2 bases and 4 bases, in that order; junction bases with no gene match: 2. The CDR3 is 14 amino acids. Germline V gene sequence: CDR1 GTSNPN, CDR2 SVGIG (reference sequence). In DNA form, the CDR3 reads TGTGCCTGGAGTAAACTAGCGGGAGGAGAGACCCAGTACTTC. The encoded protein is CAWSKLAGGETQYF.

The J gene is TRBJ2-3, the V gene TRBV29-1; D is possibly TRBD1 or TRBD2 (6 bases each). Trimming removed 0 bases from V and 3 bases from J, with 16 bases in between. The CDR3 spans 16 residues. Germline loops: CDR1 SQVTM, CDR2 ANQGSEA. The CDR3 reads CSVEDTGARTTDTQYF. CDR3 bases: TGCAGCGTTGAAGATACGGGGGCGCGGACAACAGATACGCAGTATTTT.

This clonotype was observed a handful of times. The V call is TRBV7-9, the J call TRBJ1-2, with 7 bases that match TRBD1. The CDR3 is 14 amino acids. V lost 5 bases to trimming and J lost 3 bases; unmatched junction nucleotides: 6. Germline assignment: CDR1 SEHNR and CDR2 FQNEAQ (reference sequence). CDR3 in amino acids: CASSRAGTDYGYTF. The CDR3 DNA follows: TGTGCCAGCAGCCGGGCCGGGACAGACTATGGCTACACCTTC.

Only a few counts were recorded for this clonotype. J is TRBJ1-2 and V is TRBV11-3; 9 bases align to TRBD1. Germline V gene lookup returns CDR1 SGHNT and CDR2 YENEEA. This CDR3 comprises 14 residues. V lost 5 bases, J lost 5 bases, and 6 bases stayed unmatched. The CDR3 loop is CASSPEGTGYGYTF. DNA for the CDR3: TGTGCCAGCAGCCCAGAAGGGACAGGGTATGGCTACACCTTC.